Given below is one T cell receptor (beta chain) in context. Its antigen remains unknown. Autologous stem cell transplantation was followed by relapse in every patient, and brentuximab vedotin exposure varied. The sample belongs to a study of PD-1 blockade in classical Hodgkin lymphoma. V lost 4 bases to trimming and J lost 7 bases; unmatched junction nucleotides: 11. There are 16 residues in the CDR3. Germline CDR1 is LNHDA and CDR2 is SQIVND (reference sequence). Assay used: immunoSEQ multiplex PCR; TCRdb lists only in-frame clones, some missing. In the table there are 39,000 or so clones, about 88% of which are singletons. Study results and caveats: Newly diagnosed patients were reported to exhibit reduced baseline TCR diversity relative to healthy donors. By C4D1, CD4+ diversity increased significantly, especially in complete responders. Nivolumab initiated under 1 year post-ASCT led to patient exclusion.

This receptor was identified in a human donor with classical Hodgkin lymphoma. V gene TRBV19 combines with J gene TRBJ2-2; 8 positions agree with TRBD2. Here the sequenced sample was peripheral blood mononuclear cells (PBMCs), taken before the second cycle of nivolumab. CDR3 nucleotide sequence: TGTGCCAGTAGTACTCCAAGCGGGAGTGGGATCGGGGAGCTGTTTTTT. The encoded protein is CASSTPSGSGIGELFF.